A single sample gave rise to the 29 T cell receptor beta chains below, sequenced in a study of blood T cell repertoires in COVID-19. Sequencing was performed with immunoSEQ multiplex PCR; in TCRdb, only in-frame clones are kept and a portion is missing. The sample lists more than 60,000 clones, 88% occurring once. Sequencing was done on a sample of PBMCs or T cells enriched from blood (not recorded which). Receptors were obtained from a middle-aged woman who had recovered from COVID-19.

V gene TRBV11-2 combines with J gene TRBJ2-6; no clear D gene. V gave up 5 bases and J gave up 4 bases, with 9 bases separating them. In germline, CDR1 is SGHAT, CDR2 FQNNGV. The CDR3 loop spans 14 amino acids. In DNA form, the CDR3 reads TGTGCCAGCAGCCCCTCCCCCGGGGCCAACGTCCTGACTTTC. As protein: CASSPSPGANVLTF.

V gene TRBV4-2 combines with J gene TRBJ2-1; TRBD1 aligns across 7 bases. J was trimmed by 3 bases and V by 2 bases; bases with no gene match: 4. CDR1 LGHNA and CDR2 YNFKEQ come from the germline V gene. CDR3 size: 15 residues. The CDR3 reads CASSQQGDNYNEQFF. CDR3 in DNA: TGTGCCAGCAGCCAACAGGGGGACAACTACAATGAGCAGTTCTTC.

This clone was recorded a few times. This rearrangement joins TRBV5-1 to TRBJ2-4, with 8 positions matching TRBD1. CDR1 SGHRS and CDR2 YFSETQ come from the germline V gene. The CDR3 consists of 20 residues. The V segment lost 4 bases and the J segment 0 bases; nucleotides outside the gene matches: 18. Written as DNA, the CDR3 is TGCGCCAGCAGCATATCATCGCAGGGGGCAAGGGGAGTAGCCAAAAACATTCAGTACTTC. It is translated as CASSISSQGARGVAKNIQYF.

This sequence joins TRBV4-1 and TRBJ1-1; 7 nucleotides agree with TRBD1. CDR3 length equals 16 residues. CDR1 is MGHRA, CDR2 YSYEKL, per germline. V lost 4 bases and J lost 0; bases outside the gene matches: 8. CDR3 residues: CASSPPVDRLNTEAFF. The CDR3 DNA reads as TGCGCCAGCAGCCCACCGGTGGACAGGCTGAACACTGAAGCTTTCTTT.

The CDR3 is CASSRGTTDTQYF. The CDR3 coding sequence is TGCGCCAGCAGTCGGGGGACCACAGATACGCAGTATTTT. The chain employs TRBV10-1 and TRBJ2-3; possibly TRBD2 for D (6 bases). This CDR3 contains 13 residues. The germline V and J ends were trimmed by 5 bases and 2 bases, with 8 bases remaining between them. Germline V gives CDR1 WNHNN, CDR2 SYGVQD (reference sequence).

This sequence joins TRBV29-1 and TRBJ2-1, with 7 bases fitting TRBD2. The CDR3 consists of 13 residues. J was trimmed by 3 bases and V by 7 bases; bases with no gene match: 6. Germline loops: CDR1 SQVTM, CDR2 ANQGSEA. Written as DNA, the CDR3 is TGCAGCGCAGAGCGGGGCGGCTACAATGAGCAGTTCTTC. This codes for CSAERGGYNEQFF.

The chain joins TRBV14 to TRBJ1-1; 8 bases are a match to TRBD1. This CDR3 has 15 residues. Trimming cost V 0 bases and J 6 bases; bases outside gene matches: 6. Per germline, CDR1 SGHDN and CDR2 FVKESK. For the CDR3, the DNA is TGTGCCAGCAGCCAAGAACAATTCAGGGGGCCTGAAGCTTTCTTT. Translating gives CASSQEQFRGPEAFF.

The rearrangement links TRBV19 to TRBJ2-3, with D maybe TRBD2 (5 bases). The CDR3 extends over 14 amino acids. V lost 2 bases, J lost 0 bases, and 6 bases lay in between. From germline, CDR1 is LNHDA and CDR2 SQIVND (reference sequence). The CDR3 reads CASSIWTSTDTQYF. For the CDR3, the DNA is TGTGCCAGTAGTATATGGACTAGCACAGATACGCAGTATTTT.

The rearrangement joins TRBV6-5 to TRBJ2-5; D is possibly TRBD2 (5 bases). Trimming left V 10 bases short and J 0 bases short, with 18 bases between. The CDR3 is 15 residues long. The germline V gene has CDR1 MNHEY and CDR2 SVGAGI. The CDR3 DNA follows: TGTGCCACCCTATACGGGGAATTACACCAAGAGACCCAGTACTTC. Translation gives CATLYGELHQETQYF.

Here the CDR3 reads CAITEDRVTNYGYTF. For the CDR3, the DNA is TGTGCCATCACCGAGGACAGAGTCACTAACTATGGCTACACCTTC. The chain links TRBV10-3 to TRBJ1-2, with D tentatively TRBD1 (6 bases). The CDR3 consists of 15 residues. The germline gives CDR1 ENHRY, CDR2 SYGVKD. The germline V and J ends were trimmed by 7 bases and 0 bases, with 15 bases remaining between them.

The CDR3 coding sequence is TGCGCCAGCAGCTTGGAGGGGCAACAGATCGCGAATTCACCCCTCCACTTT. Translation: CASSLEGQQIANSPLHF. V gene TRBV5-1 combines with J gene TRBJ1-6; tentatively, D is TRBD1 (5 bases). The V gene's germline CDR1 is SGHRS and CDR2 YFSETQ. The CDR3 is 17 amino acids. V dropped 0 bases and J dropped 7 bases, with 17 bases sitting between them.

The V call is TRBV3-1 (or the pseudogene TRBV3-2), the J call TRBJ2-7; D is perhaps TRBD2 (7 bases). V was clipped by 2 bases and J by 6 bases, with 17 bases between them. Looked up from germline, CDR1 is LGHDT and CDR2 is YNNKEL (reference sequence). The CDR3 has 15 amino acids. This CDR3 is CASSQMLGGAGEQYF. In nucleotides, the CDR3 is TGTGCCAGCAGCCAAATGTTAGGGGGGGCCGGCGAGCAGTACTTC.

This clone occurred once. The gene calls are TRBV27 and TRBJ2-2; no firm D call. The V end was cut by 0 bases, the J end by 2 bases, with 7 bases between. The CDR3 has 15 residues. The germline V gene has CDR1 MNHEY and CDR2 SMNVEV (reference sequence). In DNA form, the CDR3 reads TGTGCCAGCAGTTTATCACGGGTAAACACCGGGGAGCTGTTTTTT. Encoded protein: CASSLSRVNTGELFF.

This chain uses TRBV5-1 with TRBJ2-5; D unresolved. Germline V CDR1 and CDR2: SGHRS, YFSETQ. V lost 1 base to trimming and J lost 0 bases, with 10 bases between them. This CDR3 has 15 amino acids. The CDR3 DNA follows: TGCGCCAGCAGCTTGACTTCCTTGTACCAAGAGACCCAGTACTTC. Protein sequence: CASSLTSLYQETQYF.

This rearrangement joins TRBV19 to TRBJ1-2; 8 bases fit TRBD1. The CDR3 sequence is 14 residues long. V was pared by 2 bases and J by 7 bases, with 6 bases of the junction left unmatched. Per germline, CDR1 LNHDA and CDR2 SQIVND (reference sequence). The CDR3 here is CASSILTGGRGYTF. In DNA, the CDR3 is TGTGCCAGTAGTATATTAACAGGGGGACGTGGCTACACCTTC. Combining the CDR3 with reference TRBV19 and TRBJ1-2 gives the whole variable domain DGGITQSPKYLFRKEGQNVTLSCEQNLNHDAMYWYRQDPGQGLRLIYYSQIVNDFQKGDIAEGYSVSREKKESFPLTVTSAQKNPTAFYLCASSILTGGRGYTFGSGTRLTVV.

In DNA form, the CDR3 reads TGTGCCAGCAGCTTAGGGCAGGATTTGACGAAACTGTTTTTT. Translated, it gives CASSLGQDLTKLFF. The J gene is TRBJ1-4, the V gene TRBV11-3; no definite D call. The CDR3 sequence is 14 residues long. Per the germline V gene, CDR1 is SGHNT and CDR2 is YENEEA. Trimming took off 1 base at V and 11 bases at J, with 14 bases between the two ends.

This clone appeared a single time. V gene TRBV2 combines with J gene TRBJ2-7, with TRBD1 identical over 8 bases. Germline V gives CDR1 SNHLY, CDR2 FYNNEI. The V segment lost 7 bases and the J segment 0 bases; nucleotides outside the gene matches: 5. The CDR3 is 14 amino acids. The CDR3, as DNA: TGTGCCAGCATTCGTGACAGGGGCTCCTACGAGCAGTACTTC. It translates to CASIRDRGSYEQYF. Full variable domain (outside the CDR3, taken from reference TRBV2 and TRBJ2-7): EPEVTQTPSHQVTQMGQEVILRCVPISNHLYFYWYRQILGQKVEFLVSFYNNEISEKSEIFDDQFSVERPDGSNFTLKIRSTKLEDSAMYFCASIRDRGSYEQYFGPGTRLTVT.

This clone was seen only once. The chain carries TRBV11-3 and TRBJ2-1; 9 positions match TRBD1. This CDR3 comprises 17 residues. Germline-derived CDR1 and CDR2 are SGHNT and YENEEA. The V segment lost 3 bases and the J segment 0 bases; nucleotides outside the gene matches: 6. CDR3 in DNA: TGTGCCAGCAGCTTGGGGGACAGGGCAAGCTCCTACAATGAGCAGTTCTTC. Its translation: CASSLGDRASSYNEQFF.

The chain is built from TRBV15 and TRBJ2-1; D is undetermined. Germline loops: CDR1 LNHNV, CDR2 YYDKDF (reference sequence). V shed 5 bases and J shed 10 bases, with 9 bases lying between them. The CDR3 is 11 amino acids. The CDR3 nucleotides are TGTGCCACCAGCGTCCTCGGGGAGCAGTTCTTC. It encodes CATSVLGEQFF.

DNA for the CDR3: TGTGCCAGCAGCGCCCAACGGACAGGGGGCTTCTACAATGAGCAGTTCTTC. Residues: CASSAQRTGGFYNEQFF. This chain links TRBV9 with TRBJ2-1; 11 nucleotides align to TRBD1. Trimming cost V 3 bases and J 3 bases; bases outside gene matches: 8. The CDR3 totals 17 residues. Germline V gene sequence: CDR1 SGDLS, CDR2 YYNGEE.

J is TRBJ1-5 and V is TRBV30; no reliable D call. V was clipped by 4 bases and J by 11 bases, with 15 bases between them. Germline CDR1 GTSNPN, CDR2 SVGIG (reference sequence). This CDR3 comprises 12 residues. The CDR3 region has the DNA TGTGCCTGGAATCCCGGTCCCTCGGCCCAGCATTTT. Translation: CAWNPGPSAQHF.

This rearrangement joins TRBV5-4 to TRBJ2-3; 15 nucleotides align to TRBD2. Germline values: CDR1 SGHNT, CDR2 YYREEE (reference sequence). V gave up 4 bases and J gave up 8 bases; unmatched junction bases: 11. The CDR3 covers 17 residues. The CDR3 sequence is CASSKDGLAGGPGTQYF. CDR3 in DNA: TGTGCCAGCAGCAAAGATGGACTAGCGGGGGGGCCGGGTACGCAGTATTTT.

This clone was seen a handful of times. V gene TRBV7-8 combines with J gene TRBJ1-1; the D is unclear. The germline V gene encodes CDR1 SGHVS and CDR2 FQNEAQ. This CDR3 has 13 residues. V lost 5 bases to trimming and J lost 2 bases, with 9 bases between them. CDR3 residues: CASSLGRNTEAFF. The CDR3 coding sequence is TGTGCCAGCAGCCTGGGCAGAAACACTGAAGCTTTCTTT.

This rearrangement joins TRBV10-3 to TRBJ2-7, with a tentative D call TRBD1 (6 bases). Trimming removed 3 bases at V and 4 bases at J, with 16 bases between. CDR1 and CDR2 from the germline V gene are ENHRY and SYGVKD. The CDR3 contains 15 residues. The CDR3 is CAISDRRQATYEQYF. The CDR3 coding sequence is TGTGCCATCAGTGACAGGAGACAGGCGACATACGAGCAGTACTTC.

This clone was seen a handful of times. The chain has TRBV2 and TRBJ2-7; D may be TRBD2 (6 bases). The germline gives CDR1 SNHLY, CDR2 FYNNEI. This CDR3 spans 14 amino acids. V was cut by 8 bases and J by 2 bases, with 16 bases left in between. The CDR3, as DNA: TGTGCCAGCTCTGTCCGGGGGAGGCCCTACGAGCAGTACTTC. Its translation: CASSVRGRPYEQYF.

V gene TRBV11-3 combines with J gene TRBJ2-1, with TRBD1 as a possible D gene (7 bases). The CDR3 runs 16 residues. V lost 6 bases, J lost 0 bases, and 15 bases lay in between. Per the germline V gene, CDR1 is SGHNT and CDR2 is YENEEA. The DNA of the CDR3 is TGTGCCAGCAGACACAGGGGACTGTCCTCCTACAATGAGCAGTTCTTC. As protein: CASRHRGLSSYNEQFF.

This sequence joins TRBV5-6 and TRBJ1-5; 7 nucleotides line up with TRBD1. Germline V gene sequence: CDR1 SGHDT, CDR2 YYEEEE. This CDR3 is built from 16 residues. Trimming at V came to 5 bases and at J to 3 bases, leaving 11 bases not matched to a gene. The CDR3 is CASSRKFGTVNQPQHF. CDR3 in DNA: TGTGCCAGCAGTCGAAAGTTCGGGACAGTCAATCAGCCCCAGCATTTT.

This clone was picked up a small number of times. The chain is built from TRBV5-4 and TRBJ1-2; a weak D match, TRBD1 (5 bases). Germline V gene sequence: CDR1 SGHNT, CDR2 YYREEE (reference sequence). The germline V and J ends were trimmed by 1 base and 8 bases, with 15 bases remaining between them. The CDR3 totals 14 residues. The chain's CDR3 is CASSLSRAGRGYTF. DNA for the CDR3: TGTGCCAGCAGCTTGTCCAGGGCGGGGCGAGGCTACACCTTC.

The chain uses TRBV6-4 and TRBJ2-1, with 10 bases matching TRBD2. The CDR3 is 14 amino acids. CDR1 and CDR2 (germline): MRHNA, SNTAGT. The V gene end was trimmed by 0 bases and the J gene end by 8 bases; junction bases not matched to a gene: 1. CDR3: CASSDSAGGHEQFF. The CDR3 region has the DNA TGTGCCAGCAGTGACTCAGCGGGGGGGCATGAGCAGTTCTTC.